The clone carrying this T cell receptor (beta chain) was seen only a few times. The antigen remains undetermined. MiXCR was run by TCRdb on the 5' RACE reads, yielding one entry per CDR3 protein. The data show around 530,000 distinct CDR3 sequences, 13% to 15% seen once. CDR1 is MNHEY, CDR2 SMNVEV, per germline (reference sequence). The V and J ends lost 8 bases and 3 bases respectively, with 16 bases between them. CDR3 length: 14 amino acids. This entry belongs to a study of identical twins. Findings and caveats of the study: Twins shared out-of-frame alpha sequences with excess low generation probability.

The same specimen was also included in a second study, on yellow fever vaccine responses in identical twins.

The TCR sequence derives from a woman under 30 in good health. The chain recombines TRBV27 with TRBJ1-1; D remains ambiguous. Sequenced: CD4+ T cells sorted from blood. The CDR3 reads CASRRRASDTEAFF. As DNA, the CDR3 is TGTGCCAGCCGGCGTAGGGCTTCGGACACTGAAGCTTTCTTT.